One TCR beta chain is described in this entry. This PCR relied on a set of 60 Vbeta primers and 13 Jbeta primers. The protocol was immunoSEQ multiplex PCR, while the TCRdb copy is restricted to in-frame clones and leaves out a portion. The table has 140,000 or so clones, roughly three fifths seen once. This specimen comes from a study of cytomegalovirus exposure and HLA in healthy donors. V lost 6 bases and J lost 0; bases outside the gene matches: 5. From germline, CDR1 is MGHDK and CDR2 SYGVNS. The CDR3 covers 16 residues. The TCR comes from an older woman in good health and CMV-seronegative. Sequenced input: PBMCs. The chain recombines TRBV25-1 with TRBJ1-5; the match to TRBD1 covers 10 bases. The CDR3 DNA reads as TGTGCCAGCAGGGAGGACAGGGGGAATAGCAATCAGCCCCAGCATTTT. Amino acid sequence: CASREDRGNSNQPQHF.